This T cell receptor beta chain was recovered during a study of T cells in Graves' hyperthyroidism and ophthalmopathy. Study results and caveats: Stable hyperthyroidism was separated from ophthalmopathy by a model based on 13 V-J features.

About this clonotype itself: What it binds is unknown.

Fresh peripheral blood, roughly 9.3 ml, was the source of the PBMCs. TCR beta CDR3 region amplification was performed from RNA transcripts. Researchers ran a first-round RT-PCR on the TCR CDR3 using the HTBI primer set. TCRdb reanalysed the multiplex PCR reads using MiXCR and keeps one entry per CDR3 protein. The sample has a few hundred thousand distinct CDR3 sequences; approximately 13% are singletons. The germline gives CDR1 MNHEY, CDR2 SVGAGI. The CDR3 contains 12 residues. V shed 4 bases and J 8 bases; nucleotides not matched to a gene: 4. The receptor's source is a man aged 25-40 years with Graves' hyperthyroidism that later progressed to Graves' ophthalmopathy. Specimen: blood. This chain uses TRBV6-5 with TRBJ1-1; 7 nucleotides align to TRBD1. The CDR3 DNA follows: TGTGCCAGCAGTTGGCCGGGACAGGAAGCTTTCTTT. Its translation is CASSWPGQEAFF.